The clone carrying this TCR beta chain appeared a single time. What it recognizes is unknown. It was with 60 Vbeta and 13 Jbeta primers that the PCR ran. Sequencing used immunoSEQ multiplex PCR; TCRdb keeps in-frame clones, though not all of them. This sample has just under 250,000 clones, with about four fifths found just once. The data stem from a study of cytomegalovirus exposure and HLA in healthy donors. CDR3 length: 13 amino acids. Germline V gives CDR1 MNHNS, CDR2 SASEGT. Trimming took off 7 bases at V and 5 bases at J, with 12 bases between the two ends. Study-level points and caveats: The classifier reportedly diagnosed cytomegalovirus status with high specificity and sensitivity.

Sequencing used PBMCs. The chain couples TRBV6-1 to TRBJ1-3, with D tentatively TRBD1 (6 bases). This receptor was identified in a woman in her forties in good health and CMV-seropositive. CDR3 sequence (DNA): TGTGCCAGCAACAGGGAAGCCCGAAACACCATATATTTT. This translates into CASNREARNTIYF.